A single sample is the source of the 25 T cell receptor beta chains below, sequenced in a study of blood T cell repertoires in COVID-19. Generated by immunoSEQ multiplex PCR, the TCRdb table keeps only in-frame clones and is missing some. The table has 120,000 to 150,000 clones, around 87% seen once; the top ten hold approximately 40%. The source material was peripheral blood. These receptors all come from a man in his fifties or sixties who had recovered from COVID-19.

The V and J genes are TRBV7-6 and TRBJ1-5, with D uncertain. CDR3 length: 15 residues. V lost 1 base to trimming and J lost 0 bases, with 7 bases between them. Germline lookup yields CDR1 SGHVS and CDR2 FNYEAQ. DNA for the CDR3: TGTGCCAGCAGCTTAGGGGAGTTTAGCAATCAGCCCCAGCATTTT. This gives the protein CASSLGEFSNQPQHF.

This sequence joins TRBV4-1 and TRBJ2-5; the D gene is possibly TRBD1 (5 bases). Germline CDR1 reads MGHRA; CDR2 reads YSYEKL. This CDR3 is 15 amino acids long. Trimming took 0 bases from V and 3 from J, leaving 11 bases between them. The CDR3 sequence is CASSQDGAAEETQYF. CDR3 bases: TGCGCCAGCAGCCAAGATGGGGCAGCAGAAGAGACCCAGTACTTC.

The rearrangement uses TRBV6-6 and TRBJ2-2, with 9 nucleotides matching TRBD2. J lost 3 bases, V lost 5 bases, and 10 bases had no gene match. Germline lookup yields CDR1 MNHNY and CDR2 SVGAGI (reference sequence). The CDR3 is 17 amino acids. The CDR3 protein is CASSRGRASGDTGELFF. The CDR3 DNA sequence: TGTGCCAGCAGTCGTGGACGGGCTAGCGGGGACACCGGGGAGCTGTTTTTT.

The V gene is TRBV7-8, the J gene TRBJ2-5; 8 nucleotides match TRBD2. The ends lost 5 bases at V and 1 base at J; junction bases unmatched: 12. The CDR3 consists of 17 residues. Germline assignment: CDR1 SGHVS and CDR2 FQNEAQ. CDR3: CASSPITSGGLQETQYF. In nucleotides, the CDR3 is TGTGCCAGCAGCCCAATAACCAGCGGGGGCCTCCAAGAGACCCAGTACTTC. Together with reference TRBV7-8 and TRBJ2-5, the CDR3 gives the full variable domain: GAGVSQSPRYKVAKRGQDVALRCDPISGHVSLFWYQQALGQGPEFLTYFQNEAQLDKSGLPSDRFFAERPEGSVSTLKIQRTQQEDSAVYLCASSPITSGGLQETQYFGPGTRLLVL.

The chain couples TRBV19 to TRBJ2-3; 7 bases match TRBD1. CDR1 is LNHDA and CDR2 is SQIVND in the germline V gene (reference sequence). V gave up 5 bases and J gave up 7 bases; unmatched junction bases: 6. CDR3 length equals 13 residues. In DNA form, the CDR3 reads TGTGCCAGTAGTCTACAGGGGTCCTATACGCAGTATTTT. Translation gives CASSLQGSYTQYF.

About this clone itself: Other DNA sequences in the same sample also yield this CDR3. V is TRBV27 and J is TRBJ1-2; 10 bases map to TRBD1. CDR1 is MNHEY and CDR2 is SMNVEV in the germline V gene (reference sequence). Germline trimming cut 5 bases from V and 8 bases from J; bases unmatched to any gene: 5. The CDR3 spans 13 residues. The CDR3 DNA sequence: TGTGCCAGCAGTCCCGGACAGGGGGGGGGCTACACCTTC. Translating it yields CASSPGQGGGYTF.

CDR3 in DNA: TGTGCCAGCAGCACACAACAGGGCGGAGCAGATACGCAGTATTTT. It translates to CASSTQQGGADTQYF. V is TRBV25-1 and J is TRBJ2-3; a weak D match, TRBD1 (6 bases). Trimming removed 6 bases from V and 4 bases from J, with 17 bases in between. Per germline, CDR1 MGHDK and CDR2 SYGVNS. This CDR3 comprises 15 residues.

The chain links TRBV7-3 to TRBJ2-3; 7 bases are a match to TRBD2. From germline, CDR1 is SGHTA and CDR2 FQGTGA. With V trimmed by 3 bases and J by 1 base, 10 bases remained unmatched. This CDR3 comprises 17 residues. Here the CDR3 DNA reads TGTGCCAGCAGCTTGAGTGGGGTCGCGGGGGGCACAGATACGCAGTATTTT. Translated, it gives CASSLSGVAGGTDTQYF.

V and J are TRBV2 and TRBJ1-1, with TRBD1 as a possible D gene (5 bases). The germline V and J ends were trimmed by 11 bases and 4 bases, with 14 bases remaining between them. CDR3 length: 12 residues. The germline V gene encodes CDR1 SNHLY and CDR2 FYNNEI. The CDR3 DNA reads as TGTGCCGGTTTGGGGGAGGGCACTGAAGCTTTCTTT. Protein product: CAGLGEGTEAFF.

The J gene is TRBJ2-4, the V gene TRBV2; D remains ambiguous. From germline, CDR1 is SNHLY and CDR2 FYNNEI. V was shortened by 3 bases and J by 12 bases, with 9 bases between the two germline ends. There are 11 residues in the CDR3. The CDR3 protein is CASSENRDQYF. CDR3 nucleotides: TGTGCCAGCAGTGAGAACAGAGATCAGTACTTC.

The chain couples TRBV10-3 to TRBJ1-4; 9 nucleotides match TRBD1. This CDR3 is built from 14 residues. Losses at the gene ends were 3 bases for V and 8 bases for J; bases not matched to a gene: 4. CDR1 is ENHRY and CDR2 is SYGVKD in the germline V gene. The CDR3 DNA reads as TGTGCCATCAGTGAACAGGGGGCGCAGGAAAAACTGTTTTTT. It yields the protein CAISEQGAQEKLFF.

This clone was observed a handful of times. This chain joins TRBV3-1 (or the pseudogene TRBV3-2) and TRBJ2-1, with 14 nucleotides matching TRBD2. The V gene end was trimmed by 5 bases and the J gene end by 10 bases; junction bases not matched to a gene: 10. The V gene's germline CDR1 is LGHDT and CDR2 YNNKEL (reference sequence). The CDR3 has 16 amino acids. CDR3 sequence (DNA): TGTGCCAGCAGCAATAGAGGGACTAGCGGGGGCAGGGAGCAGTTCTTC. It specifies CASSNRGTSGGREQFF.

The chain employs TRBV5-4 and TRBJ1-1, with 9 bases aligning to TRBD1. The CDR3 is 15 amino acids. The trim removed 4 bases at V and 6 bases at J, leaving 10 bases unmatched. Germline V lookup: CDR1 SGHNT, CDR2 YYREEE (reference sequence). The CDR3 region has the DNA TGTGCCAGCAGCAGAGCCGGGACAGGGCTCGCTGAAGCTTTCTTT. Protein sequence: CASSRAGTGLAEAFF.

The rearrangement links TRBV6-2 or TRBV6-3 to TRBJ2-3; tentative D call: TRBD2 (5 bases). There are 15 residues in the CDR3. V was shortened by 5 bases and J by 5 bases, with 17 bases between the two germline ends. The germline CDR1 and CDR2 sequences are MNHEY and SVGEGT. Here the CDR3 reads CASSDRRPDEDTQYF. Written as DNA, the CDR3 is TGTGCCAGCAGTGACCGGAGGCCTGATGAAGATACGCAGTATTTT.

The CDR3 DNA reads as TGTGCCAGCAGCTTAGGCCTCGTTCGTAGCTCTGGAAACACCATATATTTT. Its translation is CASSLGLVRSSGNTIYF. The J gene is TRBJ1-3, the V gene TRBV11-2; D is ambiguous. V shed 1 base and J shed 0 bases, with 13 bases lying between them. Germline assignment: CDR1 SGHAT and CDR2 FQNNGV. This CDR3 is built from 17 residues.

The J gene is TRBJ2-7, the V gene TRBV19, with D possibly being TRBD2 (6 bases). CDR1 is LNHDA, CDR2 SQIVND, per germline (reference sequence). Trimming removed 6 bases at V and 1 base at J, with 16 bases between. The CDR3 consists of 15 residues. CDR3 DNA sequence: TGTGCCAGTAGACAACGGTGGGCGGGATCCTACGAGCAGTACTTC. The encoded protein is CASRQRWAGSYEQYF.

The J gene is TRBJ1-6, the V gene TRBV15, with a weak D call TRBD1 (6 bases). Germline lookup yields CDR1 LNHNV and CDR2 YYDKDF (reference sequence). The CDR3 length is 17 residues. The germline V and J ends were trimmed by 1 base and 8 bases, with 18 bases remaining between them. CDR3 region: CATSRGTAGAVDSPLHF. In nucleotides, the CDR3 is TGTGCCACCAGCAGAGGGACCGCGGGGGCCGTTGATTCACCCCTCCACTTT. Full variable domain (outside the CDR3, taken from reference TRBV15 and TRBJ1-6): DAMVIQNPRYQVTQFGKPVTLSCSQTLNHNVMYWYQQKSSQAPKLLFHYYDKDFNNEADTPDNFQSRRPNTSFCFLDIRSPGLGDTAMYLCATSRGTAGAVDSPLHFGNGTRLTVT.

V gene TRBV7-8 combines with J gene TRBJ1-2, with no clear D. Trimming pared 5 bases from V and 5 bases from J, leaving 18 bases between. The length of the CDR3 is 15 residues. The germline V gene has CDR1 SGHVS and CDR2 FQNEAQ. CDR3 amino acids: CASSPGPTGGYGYTF. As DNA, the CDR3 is TGTGCCAGCAGCCCCGGACCGACGGGAGGTTATGGCTACACCTTC. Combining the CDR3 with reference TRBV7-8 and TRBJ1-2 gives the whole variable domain GAGVSQSPRYKVAKRGQDVALRCDPISGHVSLFWYQQALGQGPEFLTYFQNEAQLDKSGLPSDRFFAERPEGSVSTLKIQRTQQEDSAVYLCASSPGPTGGYGYTFGSGTRLTVV.

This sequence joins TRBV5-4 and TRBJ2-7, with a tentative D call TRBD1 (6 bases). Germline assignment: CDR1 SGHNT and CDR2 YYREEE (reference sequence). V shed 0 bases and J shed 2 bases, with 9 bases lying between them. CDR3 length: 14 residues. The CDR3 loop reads CASSLAGTTYEQYF. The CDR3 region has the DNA TGTGCCAGCAGCTTGGCCGGGACAACCTACGAGCAGTACTTC.

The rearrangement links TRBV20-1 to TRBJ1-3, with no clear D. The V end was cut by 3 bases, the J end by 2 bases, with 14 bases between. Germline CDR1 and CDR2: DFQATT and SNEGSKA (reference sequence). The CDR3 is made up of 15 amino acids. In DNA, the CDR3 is TGCAGTGCTAGTACGCCCGGGTTCACTGGAAACACCATATATTTT. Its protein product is CSASTPGFTGNTIYF.

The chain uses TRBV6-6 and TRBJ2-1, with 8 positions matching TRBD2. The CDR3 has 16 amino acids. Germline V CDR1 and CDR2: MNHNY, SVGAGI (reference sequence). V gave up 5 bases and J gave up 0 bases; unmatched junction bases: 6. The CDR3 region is CASSQRAGDSYNEQFF. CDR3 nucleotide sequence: TGTGCCAGCAGTCAGAGAGCGGGGGACTCCTACAATGAGCAGTTCTTC.

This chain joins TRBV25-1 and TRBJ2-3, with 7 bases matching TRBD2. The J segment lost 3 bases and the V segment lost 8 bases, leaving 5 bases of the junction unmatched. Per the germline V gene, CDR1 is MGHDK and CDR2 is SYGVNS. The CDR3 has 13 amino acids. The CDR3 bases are TGTGCCAGCCTCGGACTAGATACAGATACGCAGTATTTT. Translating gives CASLGLDTDTQYF.

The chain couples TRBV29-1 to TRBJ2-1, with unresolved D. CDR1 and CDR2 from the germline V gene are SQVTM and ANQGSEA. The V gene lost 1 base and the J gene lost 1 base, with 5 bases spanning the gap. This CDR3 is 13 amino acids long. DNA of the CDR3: TGCAGCGTTGAAGCAGGATCCTACAATGAGCAGTTCTTC. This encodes CSVEAGSYNEQFF.

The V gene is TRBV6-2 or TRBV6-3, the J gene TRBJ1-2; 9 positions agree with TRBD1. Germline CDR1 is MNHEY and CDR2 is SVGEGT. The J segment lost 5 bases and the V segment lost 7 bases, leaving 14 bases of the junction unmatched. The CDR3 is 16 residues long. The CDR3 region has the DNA TGTGCCAGCACCCCGGGACAGGGCACCACCTTGTATGGCTACACCTTC. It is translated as CASTPGQGTTLYGYTF.

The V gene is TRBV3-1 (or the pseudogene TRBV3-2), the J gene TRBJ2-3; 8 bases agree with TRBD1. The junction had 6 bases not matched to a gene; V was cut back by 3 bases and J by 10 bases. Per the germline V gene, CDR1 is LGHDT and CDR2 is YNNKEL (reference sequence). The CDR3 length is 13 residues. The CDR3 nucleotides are TGTGCCAGCAGCCAGGACAGGGCCCACCCGCAGTATTTT. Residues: CASSQDRAHPQYF.